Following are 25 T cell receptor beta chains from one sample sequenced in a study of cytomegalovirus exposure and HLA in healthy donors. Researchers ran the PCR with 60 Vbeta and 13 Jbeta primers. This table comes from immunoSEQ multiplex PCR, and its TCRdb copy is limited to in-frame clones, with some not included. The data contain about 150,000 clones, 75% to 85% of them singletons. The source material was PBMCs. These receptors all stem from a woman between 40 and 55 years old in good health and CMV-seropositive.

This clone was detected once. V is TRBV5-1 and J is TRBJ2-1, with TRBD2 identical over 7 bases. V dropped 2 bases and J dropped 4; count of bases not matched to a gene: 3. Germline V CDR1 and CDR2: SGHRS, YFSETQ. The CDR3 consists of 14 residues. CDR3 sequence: CASSLFSGYNEQFF. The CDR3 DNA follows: TGCGCCAGCAGCTTATTTAGCGGGTACAATGAGCAGTTCTTC.

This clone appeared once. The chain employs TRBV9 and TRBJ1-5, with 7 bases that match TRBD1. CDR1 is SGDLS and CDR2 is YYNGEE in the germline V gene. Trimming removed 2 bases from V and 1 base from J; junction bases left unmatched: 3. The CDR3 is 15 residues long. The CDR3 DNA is TGTGCCAGCAGCGTGGAGGGGGCAAGCAATCAGCCCCAGCATTTT. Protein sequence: CASSVEGASNQPQHF. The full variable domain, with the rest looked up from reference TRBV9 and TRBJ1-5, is DSGVTQTPKHLITATGQRVTLRCSPRSGDLSVYWYQQSLDQGLQFLIQYYNGEERAKGNILERFSAQQFPDLHSELNLSSLELGDSALYFCASSVEGASNQPQHFGDGTRLSIL.

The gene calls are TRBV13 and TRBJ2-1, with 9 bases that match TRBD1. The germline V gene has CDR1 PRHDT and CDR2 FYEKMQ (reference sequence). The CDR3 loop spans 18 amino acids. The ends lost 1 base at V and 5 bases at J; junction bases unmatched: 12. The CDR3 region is CASSLDKIRGQGHNEQFF. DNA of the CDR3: TGTGCCAGCAGCTTAGATAAGATCCGGGGACAGGGCCACAATGAGCAGTTCTTC.

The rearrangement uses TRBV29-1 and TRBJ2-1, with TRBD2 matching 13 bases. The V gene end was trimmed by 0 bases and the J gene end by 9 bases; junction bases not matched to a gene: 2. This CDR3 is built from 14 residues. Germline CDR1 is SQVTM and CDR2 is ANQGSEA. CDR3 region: CSVEEGLAGPEQFF. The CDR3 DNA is TGCAGCGTTGAAGAGGGACTAGCGGGACCTGAGCAGTTCTTC.

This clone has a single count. In nucleotides, the CDR3 is TGTGCCAGCAGCTTTGATAGCTCCTACAATGAGCAGTTCTTC. This translates into CASSFDSSYNEQFF. The V gene is TRBV7-9, the J gene TRBJ2-1; no clear D gene. Germline-derived CDR1 and CDR2 are SEHNR and FQNEAQ (reference sequence). This CDR3 is built from 14 residues. V was trimmed by 3 bases and J by 0 bases, leaving 6 bases between them.

The CDR3, as DNA: TGTGCCAGCAGGTCAAGGGGCGCGGAGACCCAGTACTTC. This encodes CASRSRGAETQYF. The chain has TRBV7-8 and TRBJ2-5; TRBD1 might be the D (5 bases). V was clipped by 6 bases and J by 5 bases, with 13 bases between them. In germline, CDR1 is SGHVS, CDR2 FQNEAQ. This CDR3 spans 13 amino acids.

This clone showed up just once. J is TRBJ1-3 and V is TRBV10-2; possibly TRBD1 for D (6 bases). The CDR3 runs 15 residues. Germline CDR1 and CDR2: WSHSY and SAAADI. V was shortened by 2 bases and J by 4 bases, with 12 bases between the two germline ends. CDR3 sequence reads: CASSESWGRGNTIYF. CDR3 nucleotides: TGCGCCAGCAGTGAGAGCTGGGGGCGCGGAAACACCATATATTTT.

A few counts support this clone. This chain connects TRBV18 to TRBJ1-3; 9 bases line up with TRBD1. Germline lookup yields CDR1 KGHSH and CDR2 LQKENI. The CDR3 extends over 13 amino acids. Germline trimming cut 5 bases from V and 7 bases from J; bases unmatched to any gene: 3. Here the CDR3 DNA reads TGTGCCAGCTCATCGGGACAGGGCAACACCATATATTTT. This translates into CASSSGQGNTIYF.

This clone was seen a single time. The CDR3: CASSYRPGTSRTEAFF. CDR3 coding DNA: TGTGCCAGCAGTTACCGACCCGGGACTTCGAGAACTGAAGCTTTCTTT. The chain couples TRBV6-5 to TRBJ1-1; tentative D call: TRBD1 (5 bases). Between the trimmed V and J ends, which lost 2 bases and 5 bases, there was a span of 18 bases. Germline V gene lookup returns CDR1 MNHEY and CDR2 SVGAGI. This CDR3 is built from 16 residues.

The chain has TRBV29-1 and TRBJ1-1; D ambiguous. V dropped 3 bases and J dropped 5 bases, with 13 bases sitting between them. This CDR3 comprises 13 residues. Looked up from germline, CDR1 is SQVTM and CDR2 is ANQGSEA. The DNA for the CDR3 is TGCAGCGTTGACCTAGGGTCGGGGACTGAAGCTTTCTTT. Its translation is CSVDLGSGTEAFF.

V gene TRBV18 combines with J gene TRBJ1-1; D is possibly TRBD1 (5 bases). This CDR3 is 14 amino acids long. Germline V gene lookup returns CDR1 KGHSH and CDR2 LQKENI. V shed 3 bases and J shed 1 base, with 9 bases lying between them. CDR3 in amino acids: CASSPLTENTEAFF. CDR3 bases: TGTGCCAGCTCACCTTTGACAGAGAACACTGAAGCTTTCTTT. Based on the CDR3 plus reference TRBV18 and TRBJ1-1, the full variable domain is NAGVMQNPRHLVRRRGQEARLRCSPMKGHSHVYWYRQLPEEGLKFMVYLQKENIIDESGMPKERFSAEFPKEGPSILRIQQVVRGDSAAYFCASSPLTENTEAFFGQGTRLTVV.

In nucleotides, the CDR3 is TGTGCCAGCAGACATAGCGGGAGTCCAGATACGCAGTATTTT. This gives the protein CASRHSGSPDTQYF. The chain carries TRBV6-1 and TRBJ2-3; 9 bases match TRBD2. Germline-derived CDR1 and CDR2 are MNHNS and SASEGT. The V gene end was trimmed by 6 bases and the J gene end by 4 bases; junction bases not matched to a gene: 5. CDR3 size: 14 residues.

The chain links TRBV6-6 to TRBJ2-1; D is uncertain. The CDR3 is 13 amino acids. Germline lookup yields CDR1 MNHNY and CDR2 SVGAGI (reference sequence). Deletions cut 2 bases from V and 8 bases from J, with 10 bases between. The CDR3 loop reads CASSYSFRDEQFF. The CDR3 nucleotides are TGTGCCAGCAGTTACAGTTTTCGCGATGAGCAGTTCTTC.

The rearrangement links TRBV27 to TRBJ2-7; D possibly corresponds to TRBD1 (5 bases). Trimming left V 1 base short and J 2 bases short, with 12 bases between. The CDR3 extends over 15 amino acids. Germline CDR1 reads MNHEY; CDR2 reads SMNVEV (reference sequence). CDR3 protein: CASSLLTDEPYEQYF. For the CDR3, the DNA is TGTGCCAGCAGTTTATTGACAGACGAACCCTACGAGCAGTACTTC.

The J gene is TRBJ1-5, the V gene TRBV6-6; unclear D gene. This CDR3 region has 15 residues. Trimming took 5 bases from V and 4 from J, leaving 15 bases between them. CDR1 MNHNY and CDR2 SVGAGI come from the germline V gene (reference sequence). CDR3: CASSLGGPLNQPQHF. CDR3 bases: TGTGCCAGCAGTCTCGGAGGGCCGCTTAATCAGCCCCAGCATTTT.

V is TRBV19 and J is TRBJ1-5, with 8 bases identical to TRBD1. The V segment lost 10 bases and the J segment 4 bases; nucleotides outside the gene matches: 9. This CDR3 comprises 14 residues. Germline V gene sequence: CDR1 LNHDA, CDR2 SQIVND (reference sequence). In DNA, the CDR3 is TGTGCCATCGGGGACAGGTTGGCGAATCAGCCCCAGCATTTT. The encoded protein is CAIGDRLANQPQHF.

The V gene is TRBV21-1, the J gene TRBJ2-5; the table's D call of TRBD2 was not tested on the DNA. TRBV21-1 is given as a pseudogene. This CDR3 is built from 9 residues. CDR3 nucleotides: TGTGCCACCTGTCAGACCCAGTACTTC. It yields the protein CATCQTQYF.

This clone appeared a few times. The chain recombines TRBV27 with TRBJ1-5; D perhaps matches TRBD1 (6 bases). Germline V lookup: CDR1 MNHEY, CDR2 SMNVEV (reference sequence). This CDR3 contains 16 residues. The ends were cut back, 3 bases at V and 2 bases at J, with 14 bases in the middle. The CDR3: CASSFLGAGGNQPQHF. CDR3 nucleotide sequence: TGTGCCAGCAGTTTCTTGGGGGCTGGGGGCAATCAGCCCCAGCATTTT.

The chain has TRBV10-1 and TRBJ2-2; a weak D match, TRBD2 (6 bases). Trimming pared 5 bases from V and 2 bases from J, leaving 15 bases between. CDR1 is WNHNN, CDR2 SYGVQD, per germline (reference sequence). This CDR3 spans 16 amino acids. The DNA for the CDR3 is TGCGCCAGCAGTCAAAGCGGGTCGGCCAACACCGGGGAGCTGTTTTTT. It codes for CASSQSGSANTGELFF.

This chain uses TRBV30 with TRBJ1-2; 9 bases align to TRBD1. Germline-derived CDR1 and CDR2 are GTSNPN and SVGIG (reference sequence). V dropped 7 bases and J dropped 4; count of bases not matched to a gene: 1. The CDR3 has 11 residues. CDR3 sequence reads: CASDRGYGYTF. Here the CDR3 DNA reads TGTGCCTCGGACAGGGGCTATGGCTACACCTTC.

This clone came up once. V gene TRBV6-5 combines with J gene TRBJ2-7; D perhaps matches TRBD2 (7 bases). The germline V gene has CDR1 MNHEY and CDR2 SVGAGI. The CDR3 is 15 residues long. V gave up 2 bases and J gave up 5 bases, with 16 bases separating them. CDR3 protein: CASSYGGGSLHEQYF. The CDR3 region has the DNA TGTGCCAGCAGTTACGGGGGCGGGAGTCTCCACGAGCAGTACTTC.

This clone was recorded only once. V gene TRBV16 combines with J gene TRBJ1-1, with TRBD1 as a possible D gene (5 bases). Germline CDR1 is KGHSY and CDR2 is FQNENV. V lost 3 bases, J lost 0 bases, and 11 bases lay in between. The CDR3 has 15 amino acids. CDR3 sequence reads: CASSHGGALNTEAFF. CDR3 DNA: TGTGCCAGCAGCCATGGTGGGGCCCTGAACACTGAAGCTTTCTTT.

The CDR3 protein is CASSINRGRTNEQFF. The CDR3 DNA is TGTGCCAGTAGTATAAATAGGGGCCGTACCAATGAGCAGTTCTTC. The J gene is TRBJ2-1, the V gene TRBV19, with D perhaps TRBD1 (5 bases). The V end was cut by 2 bases, the J end by 6 bases, with 14 bases between. This CDR3 region has 15 residues. CDR1 and CDR2 (germline): LNHDA, SQIVND (reference sequence).

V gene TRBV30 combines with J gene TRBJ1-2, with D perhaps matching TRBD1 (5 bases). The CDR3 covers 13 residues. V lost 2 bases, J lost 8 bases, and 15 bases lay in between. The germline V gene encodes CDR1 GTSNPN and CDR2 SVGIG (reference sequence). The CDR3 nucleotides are TGTGCCTGGAGTCACCAGGGCCCTGGGGGCTACACCTTC. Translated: CAWSHQGPGGYTF.

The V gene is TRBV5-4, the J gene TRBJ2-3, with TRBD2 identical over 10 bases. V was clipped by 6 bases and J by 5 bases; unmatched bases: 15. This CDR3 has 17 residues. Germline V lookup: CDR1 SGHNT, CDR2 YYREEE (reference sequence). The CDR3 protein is CASTEAVAGGFGDTQYF. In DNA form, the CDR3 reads TGTGCCAGCACCGAGGCAGTAGCGGGAGGATTTGGAGATACGCAGTATTTT. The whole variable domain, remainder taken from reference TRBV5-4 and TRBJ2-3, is ETGVTQSPTHLIKTRGQQVTLRCSSQSGHNTVSWYQQALGQGPQFIFQYYREEENGRGNFPPRFSGLQFPNYSSELNVNALELDDSALYLCASTEAVAGGFGDTQYFGPGTRLTVL.